A selection of T cell receptor beta chains follows, all from one sample in a study of T-cell reconstitution after alpha-beta-depleted transplantation in children. Using its own MiXCR run on the PCR reads, TCRdb lists one record per CDR3 protein. The data show fewer than 550,000 distinct CDR3 sequences, with about 10% seen just once and roughly 15% held by the top ten. The specimen comprised PBMCs, mostly from graft donor cells, sampled 180 days after TCRalphabeta/CD19-depleted stem cell transplant. These receptors were taken from a female patient between 2 and 15 years old who had a stem cell transplant for aplastic anemia, so the T cells may come from the graft donor. Each CDR3 is given with its conserved first and last residue. D genes are given only for firm matches. The size field is filled for only some rows; it gives once, few, many or a size class.

few	.	TRBV5-1	TRBJ1-1	CASEGPNTEAFF	TGCGCCAGCGAAGGGCCGAACACTGAAGCTTTCTTT
many	TRBD1	TRBV12-3/TRBV12-4	TRBJ2-7	CASSLPGGYEQYF	TGTGCCAGCAGTCTCCCAGGGGGCTACGAGCAGTACTTC
few	.	TRBV28	TRBJ2-3	CASSLRGKRYTDTQYF	TGTGCCAGCAGTTTGCGGGGAAAGAGGTACACAGATACGCAGTATTTT
many	TRBD1	TRBV6-1	TRBJ2-2	CASSAQGASGELFF	TGTGCCAGCAGTGCACAGGGGGCGAGCGGGGAGCTGTTTTTT
few	.	TRBV14	TRBJ2-3	CASSQVVAHTQYF	TGTGCCAGCAGCCAGGTTGTGGCCCATACGCAGTATTTT
few	.	TRBV4-3	TRBJ1-2	CASSQDHGTTYGYTF	TGCGCCAGCAGCCAAGACCACGGGACAACGTATGGCTACACCTTC
many	TRBD1	TRBV3-1	TRBJ2-7	CASSQSPGGNYEQYF	TGTGCCAGCAGCCAATCGCCAGGGGGCAACTACGAGCAGTACTTC
many	TRBD2	TRBV4-1	TRBJ2-2	CASSQELAVDGELFF	TGCGCCAGCAGCCAAGAGCTAGCGGTCGACGGGGAGCTGTTTTTT
few	TRBD2	TRBV5-1	TRBJ2-1	CASSFRLAGTYNEQFF	TGCGCCAGCAGCTTTAGACTAGCGGGAACCTACAATGAGCAGTTCTTC
few	.	TRBV7-9	TRBJ2-1	CASSLAVENEQFF	TGTGCCAGCAGCTTAGCGGTGGAGAATGAGCAGTTCTTC
many	.	TRBV12-3/TRBV12-4	TRBJ1-4	CASRGGRVATNEKLFF	TGTGCCAGCAGAGGAGGCAGGGTAGCAACTAATGAAAAACTGTTTTTT
.	TRBD1	TRBV19	TRBJ2-3	CASRRKGPTGTDTQYF	TGTGCCAGTAGGCGCAAAGGGCCGACAGGGACGGATACGCAGTATTTT
.	TRBD1	TRBV5-1	TRBJ1-2	CASSEGSGTGYGYTF	TGCGCCAGCAGCGAGGGGTCCGGGACAGGTTATGGCTACACCTTC
few	.	TRBV4-3	TRBJ1-2	CASSQDRFAVNGYTF	TGCGCCAGCAGCCAAGATCGGTTCGCAGTGAATGGCTACACCTTC
many	.	TRBV3-1	TRBJ2-6	CASSLPGLVSGANVLTF	TGTGCCAGCAGTCTCCCGGGACTTGTCTCTGGGGCCAACGTCCTGACTTTC
.	TRBD1	TRBV12-3/TRBV12-4	TRBJ1-2	CASSFGTGDTNYGYTF	TGTGCCAGCAGTTTTGGGACAGGGGATACGAACTATGGCTACACCTTC
few	TRBD1	TRBV12-3/TRBV12-4	TRBJ2-3	CASSLARGGSSTDTQYF	TGTGCCAGCAGTTTAGCGAGAGGGGGCAGTAGCACAGATACGCAGTATTTT
few	TRBD1	TRBV9	TRBJ2-7	CASSSPKPGQGYGEQYF	TGTGCCAGCAGCTCACCCAAACCGGGACAGGGATACGGCGAGCAGTACTTC
few	.	TRBV5-1	TRBJ2-1	CASSRRAGTHNEQFF	TGCGCCAGCAGCCGCCGCGCAGGGACTCACAATGAGCAGTTCTTC
few	TRBD1	TRBV27	TRBJ2-5	CASSFRSGGETQYF	TGTGCCAGCAGTTTTCGGTCAGGGGGAGAGACCCAGTACTTC
.	TRBD2	TRBV20-1	TRBJ2-1	CSARVAGTSPYNEQFF	TGCAGTGCTAGAGTCGCCGGGACTAGCCCCTACAATGAGCAGTTCTTC
.	TRBD2	TRBV12-3/TRBV12-4	TRBJ2-1	CASRLAGGASNEQFF	TGTGCCAGCCGCTTAGCGGGAGGGGCGAGTAATGAGCAGTTCTTC
few	.	TRBV12-3/TRBV12-4	TRBJ1-2	CASSHPADPGGYGYTF	TGTGCCAGCAGTCACCCGGCTGACCCCGGTGGCTATGGCTACACCTTC
.	.	TRBV4-3	TRBJ2-5	CASSQLTGQETQYF	TGCGCCAGCAGCCAATTGACAGGTCAAGAGACCCAGTACTTC
few	TRBD2	TRBV6-1	TRBJ2-5	CASSATSGRDQETQYF	TGTGCCAGCTCGGCGACTAGCGGGAGGGACCAAGAGACCCAGTACTTC
few	.	TRBV20-1	TRBJ1-1	CSARNTMNTEAFF	TGCAGTGCTAGGAATACTATGAACACTGAAGCTTTCTTT
few	TRBD2	TRBV29-1	TRBJ2-1	CSVEASGSTAYNEQFF	TGCAGCGTTGAGGCTAGCGGGAGTACGGCCTACAATGAGCAGTTCTTC
few	.	TRBV2	TRBJ1-6	CASSDRVGSPLHF	TGTGCCAGCAGTGACAGGGTGGGCTCACCCCTCCACTTT
many	.	TRBV11-2	TRBJ2-2	CASLGGRTGELFF	TGTGCCAGCTTGGGCGGCCGCACCGGGGAGCTGTTTTTT
.	TRBD2	TRBV9	TRBJ2-1	CASSPRGLAMNYYNEQFF	TGTGCCAGCAGCCCCCGGGGACTAGCGATGAACTACTACAATGAGCAGTTCTTC
few	.	TRBV9	TRBJ1-1	CASSSTSPTEAFF	TGTGCCAGCAGCTCCACATCTCCCACTGAAGCTTTCTTT